This T cell receptor beta chain was obtained from a study of cytomegalovirus exposure and HLA in healthy donors. It was with 60 Vbeta and 13 Jbeta primers that the PCR ran. This table comes from immunoSEQ multiplex PCR, and its TCRdb copy is limited to in-frame clones, with some not included. The sample has about 140,000 clones; 75% to 80% are singletons. Study-wide points: The CMV antigen specificity of a few CMV-associated chains was confirmed through in vitro analysis. A classifier reportedly called cytomegalovirus status with high sensitivity and specificity.

This clone was counted a few times. Antigen specificity is unknown. Sampled while nominally healthy, donors likely had unrecorded immune exposures. Between the trimmed V and J ends, which lost 4 bases and 2 bases, there was a span of 5 bases. Germline V gene sequence: CDR1 DFQATT, CDR2 SNEGSKA (reference sequence). This CDR3 comprises 11 residues. The chain carries TRBV20-1 and TRBJ2-5; no clear D. This clonotype was obtained from a woman between 50 and 59 years old in good health and CMV-seronegative. The sequenced sample consisted of PBMCs. The CDR3 DNA reads as TGCAGTGCTATAATACAAGAGACCCAGTACTTC. It specifies CSAIIQETQYF.